This T cell receptor (beta chain) was found in a study of blood T cell repertoires in COVID-19 (dated by TCRdb to 2020 to 2022). Background for the entire study: Samples covering the acute and convalescent phases of COVID-19 were provided by collaborators in the United States, Italy and Spain. HLA class I and class II types, where available, came from metadata supplied by the sample provider rather than from assay-based typing. The material from the prospective study consisted of cDNA or gDNA derived from T cells, B-cell-depleted T cells, or PBMCs. The repertoires were released in a freely available public database intended as a resource for research on the immune response to SARS-CoV-2. The samples were drawn from the first 160 participants of the ongoing ImmuneRACE study and from 950 to 1,500 subjects provided by 6 global collaborators. Sample metadata almost always included a de-identified subject ID, COVID-19 status, age in years and sex. Subjects who had been exposed to COVID-19, were actively infected with it, or had recovered from it provided the deeply sampled blood TCRbeta repertoires that made up the dataset. Study-level results and caveats: Clinical and demographic metadata were provided uncurated, with the amount varying by source and participant.

On this clone itself: Its antigen is still unknown. No base quality information exists; no much larger clone differs at one position.

The cysteine opens and the phenylalanine closes a CDR3 of 14 amino acids. Only the CDR3 part of the read is kept: 42 bases, read in frame from the first base. From V the trimming removes 4 bases and from J it removes 3 bases, while the gene matches leave 5 bases of the junction unaccounted for. The germline V gene provides CDR1 MDHEN and CDR2 SYDVKM. Whole blood was collected in K2EDTA tubes by collaborating institutions according to the institutions' own protocols. Collaborator samples were shipped for TCRbeta analysis as frozen whole blood, isolated PBMCs, or DNA extracted from either sample type. The immunoSEQ Assay, a bias-controlled multiplex PCR, was used to amplify TCRbeta CDR3 regions from genomic DNA. On the authors' methods: The number of nucleated cells in each sample was estimated from the amplification of reference gene primers within the assay. Sequence reads were collapsed and filtered to measure the absolute abundance of every unique TCRbeta CDR3 rearrangement. For each sample, productive Simpson clonality was calculated by taking the square root of Simpson's diversity index across productive rearrangements. The table was pulled from immuneACCESS by TCRdb, which kept in-frame rearrangements only. Such tables lose some clones; where checked, under half of the loss comes from unresolved V genes, and the rest has no known cause. Clone size and V and J calls were adopted from that table, with D and trimming inferred from the DNA. The sample table lists 180,000 or so clones, around 85% of them with a count of one. Under 9.5% of the sample lies in the top ten.

The chain is made from TRBV28 and TRBJ1-1, with 7 junctional bases fitting TRBD1. The clonotype was recovered from a woman aged 55-70 years with acute or convalescent COVID-19. The sample was peripheral blood. The encoded CDR3 is CASSSQGRYTEAFF. The DNA is TGTGCCAGCAGTTCACAGGGGAGGTACACTGAAGCTTTCTTT.